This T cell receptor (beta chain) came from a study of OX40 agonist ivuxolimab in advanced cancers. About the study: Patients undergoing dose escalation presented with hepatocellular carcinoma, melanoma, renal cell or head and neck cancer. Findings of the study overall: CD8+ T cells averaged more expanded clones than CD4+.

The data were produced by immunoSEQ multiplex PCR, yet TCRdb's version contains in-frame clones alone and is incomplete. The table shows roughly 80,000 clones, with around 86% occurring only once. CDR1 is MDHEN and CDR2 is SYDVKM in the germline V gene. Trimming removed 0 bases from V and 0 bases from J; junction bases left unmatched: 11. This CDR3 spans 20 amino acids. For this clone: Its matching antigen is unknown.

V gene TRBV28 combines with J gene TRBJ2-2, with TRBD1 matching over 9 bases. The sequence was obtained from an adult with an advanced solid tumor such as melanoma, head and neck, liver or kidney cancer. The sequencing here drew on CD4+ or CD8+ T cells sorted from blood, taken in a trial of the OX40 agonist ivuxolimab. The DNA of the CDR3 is TGTGCCAGCAGTTTATGGCCGGGACAGGGTCTGCACGCGAACACCGGGGAGCTGTTTTTT. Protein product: CASSLWPGQGLHANTGELFF.